There are a few counts of the clone carrying this T cell receptor beta chain. Per the original methods: After removing out-of-frame reads, 2 million to 2.5 million distinct TCRbeta sequences remained. The table came from immunoSEQ multiplex PCR; TCRdb's copy has only in-frame clones and leaves some out. D and trimming come from the DNA, and the V and J calls and clone size come from that table. Of 40,000 or so clones listed, about 73% are singletons. This entry belongs to a study of memory CD4+ T cells and cytomegalovirus serostatus. Germline CDR1 MNHEY, CDR2 SMNVEV (reference sequence). This CDR3 is 17 amino acids long. The V segment lost 2 bases and the J segment 0 bases; nucleotides outside the gene matches: 7. Single viable CD3+CD4+CD8-CD45RO+ cells were sorted as the memory CD4+ T cells.

Sequenced material: memory CD4+ T cells from blood. This TCR came from an adult in good health and CMV-seronegative. The chain uses TRBV27 and TRBJ2-1; 7 bases fit TRBD2. CDR3 nucleotide sequence: TGTGCCAGCAGTTTAGGGGAGGGGCTGAGCTCCTACAATGAGCAGTTCTTC. Its translation is CASSLGEGLSSYNEQFF.